The 2 T cell receptor beta chains listed next were all sequenced from one sample in a study of T cell repertoires in aging, cancer and after chemotherapy. Peripheral blood genomic DNA, not sorted cells or RNA, was the template. Multiplex touch-down PCR with TRB-A/B primers amplified rearranged V-D-J TRB sequences. TCRdb ran MiXCR on the multiplex PCR reads and lists one entry per CDR3 protein. This repertoire shows thousands of distinct CDR3 sequences, approximately 21% found once; its top ten account for approximately 4%. The sample comprised blood. Receptor source: a human donor in good health. The donor label of this sample is uncertain.

This clonotype is labeled as medium-sized. This chain links TRBV5-6 with TRBJ1-6; D is possibly TRBD1 (6 bases). Germline-derived CDR1 and CDR2 are SGHDT and YYEEEE. The CDR3 is 17 residues long. With 3 bases removed from V and 5 bases from J, the gap between germline ends came to 18 bases. The CDR3 here is CASSYRTGLADNSPLHF. CDR3 DNA sequence: TGTGCCAGCAGCTACCGAACAGGGCTGGCGGATAATTCACCCCTCCACTTT.

V and J are TRBV2 and TRBJ2-3; D gene ambiguous. The V and J ends lost 1 base and 2 bases respectively, with 10 bases between them. The CDR3 covers 15 residues. The germline V gene encodes CDR1 SNHLY and CDR2 FYNNEI. The CDR3 bases are TGTGCCAGCAGTGAAGACCGCCTTCACACAGATACGCAGTATTTT. This sequence encodes CASSEDRLHTDTQYF.